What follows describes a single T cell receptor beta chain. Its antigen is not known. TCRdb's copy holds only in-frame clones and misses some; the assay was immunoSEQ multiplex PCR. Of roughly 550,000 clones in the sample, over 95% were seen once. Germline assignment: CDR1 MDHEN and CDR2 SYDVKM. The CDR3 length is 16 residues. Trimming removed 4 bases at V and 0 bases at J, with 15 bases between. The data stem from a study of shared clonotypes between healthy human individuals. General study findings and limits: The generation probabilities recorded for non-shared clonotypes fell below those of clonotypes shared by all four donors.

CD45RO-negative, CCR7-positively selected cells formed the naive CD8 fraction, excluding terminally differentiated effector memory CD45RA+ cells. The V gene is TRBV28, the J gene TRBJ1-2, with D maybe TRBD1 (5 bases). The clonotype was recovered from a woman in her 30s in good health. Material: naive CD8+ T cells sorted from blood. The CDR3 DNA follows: TGTGCCAGCAGTTCGGTGGGGCAGTTTTCTAACTATGGCTACACCTTC. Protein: CASSSVGQFSNYGYTF.